The next 3 T cell receptor beta chains were all read from a single sample in a study of metastatic and nonmetastatic thyroid tumors. TCRdb re-called the PCR reads with MiXCR. This repertoire shows 25,000 to 30,000 clones, about 4.1% found once; its top ten account for 21%. Not a single patient had been given any form of treatment at any point before undergoing thyroid surgery. The sequenced material came from blood. All receptors derive from a female donor with papillary thyroid cancer or a benign thyroid nodule (not recorded which). Some clones in this sample may be carry-over from other donors' samples.

This clone appeared many times. This sequence joins TRBV6-1 and TRBJ1-1; 7 bases agree with TRBD1. V was pared by 5 bases and J by 4 bases, with 13 bases of the junction left unmatched. The CDR3 is 16 amino acids. Germline-derived CDR1 and CDR2 are MNHNS and SASEGT. For the CDR3, the DNA is TGTGCCAGCAGTCAACCAGGGGGTTCGGGCTCCACTGAAGCTTTCTTT. This codes for CASSQPGGSGSTEAFF.

The chain is built from TRBV6-4 and TRBJ2-2; TRBD2 matches 11 bases. Germline-derived CDR1 and CDR2 are MRHNA and SNTAGT. The CDR3 runs to 15 residues. The V segment lost 3 bases and the J segment 3 bases; nucleotides outside the gene matches: 0. The CDR3 DNA follows: TGTGCCAGCAGTGAACTAGCGGGAGACACCGGGGAGCTGTTTTTT. This translates into CASSELAGDTGELFF.

Notes on this clone: Since a much larger clone is just one base distant, this may be a read error. The chain couples TRBV9 to TRBJ2-5; D tentatively reads TRBD1 or TRBD2 (5 bases each). CDR1 is SGDLS, CDR2 YYNGEE, per germline. The CDR3 has 12 amino acids. The DNA for the CDR3 is TGTGCCAGCAGCGGCCTGAGTGGGACCAAGTACTTC. This codes for CASSGLSGTKYF.